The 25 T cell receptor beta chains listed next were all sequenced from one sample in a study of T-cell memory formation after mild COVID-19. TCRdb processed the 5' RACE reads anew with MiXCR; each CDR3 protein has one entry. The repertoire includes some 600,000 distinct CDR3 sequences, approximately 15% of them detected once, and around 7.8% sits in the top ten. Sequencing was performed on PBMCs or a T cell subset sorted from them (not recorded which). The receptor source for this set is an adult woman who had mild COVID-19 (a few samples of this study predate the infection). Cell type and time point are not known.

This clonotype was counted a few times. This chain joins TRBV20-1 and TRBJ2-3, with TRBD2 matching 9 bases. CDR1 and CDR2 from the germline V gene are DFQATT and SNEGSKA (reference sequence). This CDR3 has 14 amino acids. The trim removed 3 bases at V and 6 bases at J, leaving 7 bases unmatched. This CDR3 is CSASRRGGRDTQYF. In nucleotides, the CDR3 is TGCAGTGCTAGTAGGCGGGGGGGCCGGGATACGCAGTATTTT.

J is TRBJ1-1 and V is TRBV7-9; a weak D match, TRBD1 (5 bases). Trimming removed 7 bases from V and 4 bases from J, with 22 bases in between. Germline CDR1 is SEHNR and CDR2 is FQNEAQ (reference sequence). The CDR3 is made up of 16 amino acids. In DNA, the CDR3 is TGTGCCAGCACCGAAGGCCAGGGAGGAATAGGCACTGAAGCTTTCTTT. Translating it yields CASTEGQGGIGTEAFF.

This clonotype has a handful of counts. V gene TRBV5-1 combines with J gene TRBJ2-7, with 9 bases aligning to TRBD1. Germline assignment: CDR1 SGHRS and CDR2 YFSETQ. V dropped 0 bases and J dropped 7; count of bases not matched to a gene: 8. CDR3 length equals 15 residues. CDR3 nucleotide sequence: TGCGCCAGCAGCTTGGCCGGGACAGGGACTTTAGAGCAGTACTTC. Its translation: CASSLAGTGTLEQYF.

This CDR3 reads CAISESTSPRETQYF. The CDR3 nucleotides are TGTGCCATCAGTGAGTCTACTAGCCCCAGAGAGACCCAGTACTTC. The V call is TRBV10-3, the J call TRBJ2-5; D is perhaps TRBD2 (6 bases). The CDR3 sequence is 15 residues long. V lost 0 bases and J lost 4, with 12 bases in between. Per germline, CDR1 ENHRY and CDR2 SYGVKD.

The CDR3 here is CAISDGGAGVETQYF. DNA for the CDR3: TGTGCCATCAGTGACGGTGGCGCGGGAGTAGAGACCCAGTACTTC. The chain recombines TRBV10-3 with TRBJ2-5, with TRBD2 identical over 7 bases. CDR3 length: 15 amino acids. V lost 3 bases and J lost 4; bases outside the gene matches: 8. Germline loops: CDR1 ENHRY, CDR2 SYGVKD.

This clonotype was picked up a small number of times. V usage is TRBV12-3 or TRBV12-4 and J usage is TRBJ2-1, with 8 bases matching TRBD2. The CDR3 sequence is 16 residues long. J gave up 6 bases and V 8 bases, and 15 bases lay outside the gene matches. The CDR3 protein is CASPGFTPGGVNEQFF. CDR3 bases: TGTGCCAGCCCTGGGTTTACGCCGGGAGGGGTCAATGAGCAGTTCTTC.

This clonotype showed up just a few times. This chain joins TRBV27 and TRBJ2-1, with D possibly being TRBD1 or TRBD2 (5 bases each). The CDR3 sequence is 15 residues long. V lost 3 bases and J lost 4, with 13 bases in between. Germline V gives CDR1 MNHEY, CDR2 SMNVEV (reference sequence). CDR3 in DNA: TGTGCCAGCAGTTTTGTGGGGACCAAGTACAATGAGCAGTTCTTC. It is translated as CASSFVGTKYNEQFF.

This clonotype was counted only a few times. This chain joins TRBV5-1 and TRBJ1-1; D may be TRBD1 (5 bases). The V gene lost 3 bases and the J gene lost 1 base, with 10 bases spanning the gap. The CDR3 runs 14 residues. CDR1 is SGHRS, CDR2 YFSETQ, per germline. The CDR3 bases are TGCGCCAGCAGCTCAGACGGACAGAACACTGAAGCTTTCTTT. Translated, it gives CASSSDGQNTEAFF.

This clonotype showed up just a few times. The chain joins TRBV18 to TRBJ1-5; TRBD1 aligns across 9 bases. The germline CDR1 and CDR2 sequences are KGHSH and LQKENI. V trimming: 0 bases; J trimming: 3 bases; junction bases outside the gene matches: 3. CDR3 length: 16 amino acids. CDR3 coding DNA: TGTGCCAGCTCACCACCTTGGACAGGGGACAATCAGCCCCAGCATTTT. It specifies CASSPPWTGDNQPQHF. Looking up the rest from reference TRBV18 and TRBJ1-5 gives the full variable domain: NAGVMQNPRHLVRRRGQEARLRCSPMKGHSHVYWYRQLPEEGLKFMVYLQKENIIDESGMPKERFSAEFPKEGPSILRIQQVVRGDSAAYFCASSPPWTGDNQPQHFGDGTRLSIL.

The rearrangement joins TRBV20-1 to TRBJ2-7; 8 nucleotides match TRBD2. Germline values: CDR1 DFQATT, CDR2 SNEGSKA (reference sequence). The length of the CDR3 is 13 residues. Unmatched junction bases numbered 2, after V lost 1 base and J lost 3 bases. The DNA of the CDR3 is TGCAGTGCTAGAGGGGGACTAGACTACGAGCAGTACTTC. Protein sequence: CSARGGLDYEQYF.

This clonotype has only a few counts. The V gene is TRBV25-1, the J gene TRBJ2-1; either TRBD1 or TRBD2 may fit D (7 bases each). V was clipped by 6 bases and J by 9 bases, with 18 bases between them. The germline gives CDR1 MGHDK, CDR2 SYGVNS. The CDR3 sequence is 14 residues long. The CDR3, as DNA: TGTGCCAGCAGAAGGCAGGGGGGGCCGATTGAGCAGTTCTTC. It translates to CASRRQGGPIEQFF.

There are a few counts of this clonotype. The CDR3 sequence: CASSSPLNYDTQYF. CDR3 coding DNA: TGTGCCAGCAGCTCCCCCCTTAACTATGATACGCAGTATTTT. The V gene is TRBV7-8, the J gene TRBJ2-3, with unresolved D. Between the trimmed V and J ends, which lost 4 bases and 6 bases, there was a span of 14 bases. Germline loops: CDR1 SGHVS, CDR2 FQNEAQ. The CDR3 has 14 amino acids.

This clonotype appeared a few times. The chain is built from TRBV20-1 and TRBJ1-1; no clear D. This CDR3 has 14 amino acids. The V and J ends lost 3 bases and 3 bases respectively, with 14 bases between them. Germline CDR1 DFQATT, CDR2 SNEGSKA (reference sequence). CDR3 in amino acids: CSASRLGSDTEAFF. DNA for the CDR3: TGCAGTGCTAGCCGTTTGGGGTCGGACACTGAAGCTTTCTTT.

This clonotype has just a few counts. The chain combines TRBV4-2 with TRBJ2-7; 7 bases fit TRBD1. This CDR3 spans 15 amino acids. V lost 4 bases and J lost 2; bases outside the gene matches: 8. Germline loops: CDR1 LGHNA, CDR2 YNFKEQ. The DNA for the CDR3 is TGTGCCAGCAGCCCAACCGGGACAGCCACCTACGAGCAGTACTTC. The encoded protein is CASSPTGTATYEQYF.

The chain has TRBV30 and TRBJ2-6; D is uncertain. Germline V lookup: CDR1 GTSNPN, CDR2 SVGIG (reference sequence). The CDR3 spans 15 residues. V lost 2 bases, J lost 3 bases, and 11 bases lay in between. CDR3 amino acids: CAWSYRTVGANVLTF. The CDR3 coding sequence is TGTGCCTGGAGTTACCGGACCGTTGGGGCCAACGTCCTGACTTTC.

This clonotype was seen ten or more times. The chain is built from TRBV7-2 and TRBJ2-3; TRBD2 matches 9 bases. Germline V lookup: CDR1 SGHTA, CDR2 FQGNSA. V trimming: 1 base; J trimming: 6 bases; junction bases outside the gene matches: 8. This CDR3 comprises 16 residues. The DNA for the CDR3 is TGTGCCAGCAGCTTAGTAGGCGGTCTAGCGGGGGATACGCAGTATTTT. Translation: CASSLVGGLAGDTQYF.

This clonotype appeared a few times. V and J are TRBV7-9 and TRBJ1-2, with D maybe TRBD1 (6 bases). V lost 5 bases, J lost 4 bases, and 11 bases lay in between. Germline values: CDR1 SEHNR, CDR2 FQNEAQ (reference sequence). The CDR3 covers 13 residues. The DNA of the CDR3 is TGTGCCAGCAGCGCCGGGGACACCTATGGCTACACCTTC. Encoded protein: CASSAGDTYGYTF.

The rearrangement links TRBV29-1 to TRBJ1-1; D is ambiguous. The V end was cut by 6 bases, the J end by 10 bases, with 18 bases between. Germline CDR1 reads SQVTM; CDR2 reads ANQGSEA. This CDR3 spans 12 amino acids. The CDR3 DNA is TGCAGCGTATTGATGGGTCATTTGGGAGCTTTCTTT. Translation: CSVLMGHLGAFF.

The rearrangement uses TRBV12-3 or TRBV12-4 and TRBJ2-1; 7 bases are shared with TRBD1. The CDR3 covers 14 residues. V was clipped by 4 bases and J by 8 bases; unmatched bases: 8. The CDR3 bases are TGTGCCAGCAGTTACGACAGGGCGCGCGATGAGCAGTTCTTC. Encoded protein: CASSYDRARDEQFF.

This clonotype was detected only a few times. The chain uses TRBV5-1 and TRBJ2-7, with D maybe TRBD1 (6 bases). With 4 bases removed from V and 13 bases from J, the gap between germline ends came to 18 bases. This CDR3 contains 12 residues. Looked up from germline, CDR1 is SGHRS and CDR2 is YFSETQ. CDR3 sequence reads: CASSLEAGAPYF. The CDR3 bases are TGCGCCAGCAGCCTAGAGGCAGGGGCCCCCTACTTC. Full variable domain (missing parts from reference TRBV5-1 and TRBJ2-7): KAGVTQTPRYLIKTRGQQVTLSCSPISGHRSVSWYQQTPGQGLQFLFEYFSETQRNKGNFPGRFSGRQFSNSRSEMNVSTLELGDSALYLCASSLEAGAPYFGPGTRLTVT.

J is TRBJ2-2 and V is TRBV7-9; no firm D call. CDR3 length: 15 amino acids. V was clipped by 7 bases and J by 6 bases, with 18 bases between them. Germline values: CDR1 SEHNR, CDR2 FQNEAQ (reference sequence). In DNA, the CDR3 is TGTGCCAGCATCGGACGGCGCGGTACCCCCGGGGAGCTGTTTTTT. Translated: CASIGRRGTPGELFF.

CDR3 sequence reads: CSVVGREGSGEQFF. In DNA, the CDR3 is TGCAGCGTCGTAGGGCGGGAGGGCAGCGGTGAGCAGTTCTTC. The chain couples TRBV29-1 to TRBJ2-1, with TRBD2 identical over 9 bases. Trimming took 6 bases from V and 9 from J; bases not matched to a gene: 12. The CDR3 consists of 14 residues. In germline, CDR1 is SQVTM, CDR2 ANQGSEA.

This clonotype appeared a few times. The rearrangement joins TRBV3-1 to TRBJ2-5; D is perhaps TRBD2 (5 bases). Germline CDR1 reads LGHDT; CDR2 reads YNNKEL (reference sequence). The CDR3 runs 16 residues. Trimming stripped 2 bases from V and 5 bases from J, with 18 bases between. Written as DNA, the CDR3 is TGTGCCAGCAGCCAATTTACTAGGGCCGGTGTGGAGACCCAGTACTTC. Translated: CASSQFTRAGVETQYF.

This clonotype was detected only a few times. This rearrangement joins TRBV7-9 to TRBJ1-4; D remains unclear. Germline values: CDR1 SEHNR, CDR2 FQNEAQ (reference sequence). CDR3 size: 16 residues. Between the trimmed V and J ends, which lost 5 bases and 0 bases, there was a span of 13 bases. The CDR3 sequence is CASSPWVGATNEKLFF. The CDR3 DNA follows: TGTGCCAGCAGCCCGTGGGTGGGTGCAACTAATGAAAAACTGTTTTTT.

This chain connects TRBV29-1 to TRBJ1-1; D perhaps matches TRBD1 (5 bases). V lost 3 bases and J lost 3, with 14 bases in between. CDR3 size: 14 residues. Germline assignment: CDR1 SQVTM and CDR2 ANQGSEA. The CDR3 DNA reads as TGCAGCGTTGATATTCAGACAGTCTACACTGAAGCTTTCTTT. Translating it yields CSVDIQTVYTEAFF.